In its sample, the clone carrying this TCR beta chain was seen a few times. Its target is unknown. With V trimmed by 1 base and J by 9 bases, 9 bases remained unmatched. Germline values: CDR1 SGHDT, CDR2 YYEEEE. This CDR3 comprises 15 residues. TCRdb itself ran the reads through MiXCR, one entry per CDR3 protein. The sample has 450,000 to 650,000 distinct CDR3 sequences; under 45% are singletons. This record belongs to a study of T cell repertoires in cytomegalovirus infection. Study context: Well-studied HLA-B-restricted CMV epitopes were used in the study alongside recently identified HLA-C-restricted ones. A matching HLA type, together with CMV infection, was signaled by public TCR beta signatures. Study-wide results and caveats: Predominance within the ex vivo response was attributable to HLA-C-restricted CMV-specific TCR beta clonotypes. The cumulative frequency of public TCR beta families distinguished individuals who carried CMV together with the relevant HLA.

This clonotype was obtained from a human donor in good health (CMV status not recorded). Some clones in this sample may be carry-over from other donors' samples. Sequenced here: cultured PBMCs, sampled from culture after CMV antigen stimulation. The V and J genes are TRBV5-6 and TRBJ2-1, with 8 bases fitting TRBD2. DNA for the CDR3: TGTGCCAGCAGCTTGCTCTTGACTAGCGATGGTGAGCAGTTCTTC. Translated, it gives CASSLLLTSDGEQFF.